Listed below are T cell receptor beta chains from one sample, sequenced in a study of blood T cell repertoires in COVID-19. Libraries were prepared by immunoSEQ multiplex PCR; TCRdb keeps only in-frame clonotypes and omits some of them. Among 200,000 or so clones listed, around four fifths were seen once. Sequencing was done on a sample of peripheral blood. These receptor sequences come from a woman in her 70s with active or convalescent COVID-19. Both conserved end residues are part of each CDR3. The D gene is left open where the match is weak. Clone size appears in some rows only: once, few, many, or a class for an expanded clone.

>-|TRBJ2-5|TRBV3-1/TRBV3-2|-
CASSQAGLSWETQYF
TGTGCCAGCAGCCAAGCCGGACTTTCGTGGGAGACCCAGTACTTC
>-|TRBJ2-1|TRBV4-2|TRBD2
CASSPTSGDYNEQFF
TGTGCCAGCAGCCCTACTAGCGGAGACTACAATGAGCAGTTCTTC
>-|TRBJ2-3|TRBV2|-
CASNAARGADTQYF
TGTGCCAGCAACGCGGCGCGTGGCGCAGATACGCAGTATTTT
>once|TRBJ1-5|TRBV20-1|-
CSASKERGLNQPQHF
TGCAGTGCCAGTAAAGAGAGAGGATTAAATCAGCCCCAGCATTTT
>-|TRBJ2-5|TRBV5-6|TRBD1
CASSPWTGEETQYF
TGTGCCAGCAGCCCTTGGACAGGGGAAGAGACCCAGTACTTC
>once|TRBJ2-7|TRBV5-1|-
CASSLSRQGGTYEQYF
TGCGCCAGCAGCTTGTCGCGACAGGGAGGCACCTACGAGCAGTACTTC
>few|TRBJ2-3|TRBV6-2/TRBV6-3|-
CASSYARDTQYF
TGTGCCAGCAGTTACGCCCGGGATACGCAGTATTTT
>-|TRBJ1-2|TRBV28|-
CASRGGEGPYYGYTF
TGTGCCAGCAGGGGAGGGGAGGGTCCCTACTATGGCTACACCTTC
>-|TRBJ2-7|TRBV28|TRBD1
CASSSPGTGSYEQYF
TGTGCCAGCAGTTCCCCCGGGACAGGCAGCTACGAGCAGTACTTC
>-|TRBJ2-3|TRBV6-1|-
CASSDLTVSFTTQYF
TGTGCCAGCAGTGATCTGACAGTGAGTTTCACGACGCAGTATTTT
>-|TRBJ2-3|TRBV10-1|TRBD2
CASSESRLAGRTDTQYF
TGCGCCAGCAGTGAGTCGAGACTAGCGGGGCGAACAGATACGCAGTATTTT
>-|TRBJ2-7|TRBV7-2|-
CASSLAPLSYEQYF
TGTGCCAGCAGCTTAGCCCCCCTCTCCTACGAGCAGTACTTC